The 7 T cell receptor beta chains in this list originate from one sample, sequenced in a study of T cell responses to AZD1222 COVID-19 vaccine. Profiling relied on immunoSEQ multiplex PCR, and the TCRdb table lists in-frame clones only, not all of them. The sample lists 150,000 to 200,000 clones, around nine tenths seen once, with around 8% in the top ten. The sample consisted of peripheral blood, taken on day 0 of AZD1222 vaccination. These receptors originate from an adult in good health.

The rearrangement links TRBV5-6 to TRBJ1-2; unclear D gene. The CDR3 totals 11 residues. V was clipped by 4 bases and J by 5 bases, with 6 bases between them. Germline V gene sequence: CDR1 SGHDT, CDR2 YYEEEE. The CDR3 DNA reads as TGTGCCAGCAGCAGGGTTTATGGCTACACCTTC. It specifies CASSRVYGYTF.

The chain combines TRBV6-5 with TRBJ1-5; 8 positions match TRBD1. With V trimmed by 6 bases and J by 6 bases, 10 bases remained unmatched. This CDR3 is 15 amino acids long. Germline-derived CDR1 and CDR2 are MNHEY and SVGAGI. CDR3 in DNA: TGTGCCAGCAGCGTGGACAGGGTAGTTGGTCAGCCCCAGCATTTT. Amino acids: CASSVDRVVGQPQHF.

The chain uses TRBV11-2 and TRBJ1-5; D is unclear. This CDR3 has 15 amino acids. Germline CDR1 SGHAT, CDR2 FQNNGV. V was trimmed by 5 bases and J by 0 bases, leaving 11 bases between them. The CDR3 coding sequence is TGTGCCAGCAGCCCGGACGGGTATAGCAATCAGCCCCAGCATTTT. This sequence encodes CASSPDGYSNQPQHF.

The chain carries TRBV27 and TRBJ2-7; tentative D call: TRBD1 (5 bases). This CDR3 is 13 amino acids long. Germline V lookup: CDR1 MNHEY, CDR2 SMNVEV (reference sequence). Deletions cut 7 bases from V and 4 bases from J, with 14 bases between. CDR3 DNA sequence: TGTGCCAGCACAGGGTTTCCTACATACGAGCAGTACTTC. Its translation is CASTGFPTYEQYF.

The CDR3 DNA reads as TGTGCCAGCAGCGTCTCGCTGGGCTCGGAGACCCAGTACTTC. Its protein is CASSVSLGSETQYF. The chain carries TRBV9 and TRBJ2-5, with no clear D. This CDR3 is built from 14 residues. Germline CDR1 is SGDLS and CDR2 is YYNGEE. The germline V and J ends were trimmed by 2 bases and 5 bases, with 13 bases remaining between them.

The chain combines TRBV5-1 with TRBJ1-1, with D unclear. CDR3 size: 12 residues. The V and J ends lost 7 bases and 7 bases respectively, with 14 bases between them. In germline, CDR1 is SGHRS, CDR2 YFSETQ. CDR3 region: CASGSDGFEAFF. DNA for the CDR3: TGCGCCAGCGGCTCCGACGGGTTTGAAGCTTTCTTT.

The chain has TRBV12-3 or TRBV12-4 and TRBJ2-7; D is uncertain. This CDR3 has 13 residues. Trimming shortened V by 1 base and J by 5 bases, and 9 bases separated the two germline ends. CDR3 sequence: CASSLGVIDEQYF. The CDR3 DNA follows: TGTGCCAGCAGTTTAGGGGTGATCGACGAGCAGTACTTC.